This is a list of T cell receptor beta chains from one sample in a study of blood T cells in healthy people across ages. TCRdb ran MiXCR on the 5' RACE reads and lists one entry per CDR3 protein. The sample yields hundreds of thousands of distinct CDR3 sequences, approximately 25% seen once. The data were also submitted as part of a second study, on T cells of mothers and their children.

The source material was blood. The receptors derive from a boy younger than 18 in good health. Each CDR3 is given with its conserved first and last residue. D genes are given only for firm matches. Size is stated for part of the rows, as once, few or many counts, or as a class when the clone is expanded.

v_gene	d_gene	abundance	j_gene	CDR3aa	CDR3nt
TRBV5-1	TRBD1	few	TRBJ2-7	CASSSGQGKDEQYF	TGCGCCAGCAGCTCGGGACAGGGGAAGGACGAGCAGTACTTC
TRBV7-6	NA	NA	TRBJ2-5	CASSALIQETQYF	TGTGCCAGCAGCGCCCTTATACAAGAGACCCAGTACTTC
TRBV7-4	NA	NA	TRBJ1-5	CASRKTGLNQPQHF	TGTGCCAGCAGAAAAACAGGGCTCAATCAGCCCCAGCATTTT
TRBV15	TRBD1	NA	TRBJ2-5	CATSRDGGTGEETQYF	TGTGCCACCAGCAGAGATGGAGGGACAGGGGAAGAGACCCAGTACTTC
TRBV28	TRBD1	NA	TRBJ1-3	CASSPGQGRVGNTIYF	TGTGCCAGCAGTCCCGGACAGGGAAGGGTTGGAAACACCATATATTTT
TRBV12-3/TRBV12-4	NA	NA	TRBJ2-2	CASSLLRRVDTGELFF	TGTGCCAGCAGTTTATTGCGGAGGGTTGACACCGGGGAGCTGTTTTTT
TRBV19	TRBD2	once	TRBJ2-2	CASRRASGNTGELFF	TGTGCCAGTCGACGCGCTAGCGGCAACACCGGGGAGCTGTTTTTT
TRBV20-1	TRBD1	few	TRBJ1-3	CSAAGTGSGNTIYF	TGCAGTGCTGCCGGGACAGGATCTGGAAACACCATATATTTT
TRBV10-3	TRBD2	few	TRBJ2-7	CAISDGLAGESSYEQYF	TGTGCCATCAGTGACGGACTAGCGGGAGAGTCATCCTACGAGCAGTACTTC
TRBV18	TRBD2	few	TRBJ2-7	CASSLGTSGAFSYEQYF	TGTGCCAGCTCACTCGGAACTAGCGGAGCTTTTTCCTACGAGCAGTACTTC
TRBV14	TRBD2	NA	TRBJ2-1	CASSQLTRGGRKQFF	TGTGCCAGCAGCCAGCTGACTCGCGGGGGACGGAAGCAGTTCTTC
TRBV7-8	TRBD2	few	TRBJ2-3	CASSPQPGLAVPTDTQYF	TGTGCCAGCAGCCCACAGCCGGGACTAGCGGTACCCACAGATACGCAGTATTTT
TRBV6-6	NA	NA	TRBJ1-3	CASSTGQLGNTIYF	TGTGCCAGCAGTACCGGACAACTTGGAAACACCATATATTTT
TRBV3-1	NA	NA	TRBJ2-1	CASSQLAYSYNEQFF	TGTGCCAGCAGCCAACTAGCCTACTCCTACAATGAGCAGTTCTTC
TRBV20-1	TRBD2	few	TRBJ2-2	CSARDFAGGLTGELFF	TGCAGTGCTAGAGATTTTGCGGGGGGCCTCACCGGGGAGCTGTTTTTT
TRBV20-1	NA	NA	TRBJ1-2	CSATGDNYGYTF	TGCAGTGCCACCGGGGATAACTATGGCTACACCTTC
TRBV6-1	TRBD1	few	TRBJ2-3	CASLPGQSTDTQYF	TGTGCCAGCCTACCGGGACAGAGCACAGATACGCAGTATTTT
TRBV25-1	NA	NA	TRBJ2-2	CASSGRRGELFF	TGTGCCAGCAGTGGGAGGAGGGGGGAGCTGTTTTTT
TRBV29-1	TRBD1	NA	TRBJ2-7	CSAMLRDRGREQYF	TGCAGCGCCATGCTCAGGGACAGGGGACGTGAGCAGTACTTC
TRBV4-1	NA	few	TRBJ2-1	CASSQTFGGSYNEQLF	TGCGCCAGCAGCCAGACCTTCGGCGGGTCTTACAATGAGCAGCTCTTC
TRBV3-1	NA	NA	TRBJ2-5	CASSQDPSNRETQYF	TGTGCCAGCAGCCAAGACCCGTCCAACCGGGAGACCCAGTACTTC
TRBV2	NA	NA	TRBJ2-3	CASSDGTRRYTDTQYF	TGTGCCAGCAGTGACGGGACTCGACGATACACAGATACGCAGTATTTT
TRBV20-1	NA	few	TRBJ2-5	CSARGSGGVETQYF	TGCAGTGCTAGAGGATCAGGAGGGGTTGAGACCCAGTACTTC
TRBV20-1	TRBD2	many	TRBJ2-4	CSGLAGRSKNIQYF	TGCAGTGGACTAGCGGGAAGGTCCAAAAACATTCAGTACTTC
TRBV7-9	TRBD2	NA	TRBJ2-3	CASSRRTSGADTQYF	TGTGCCAGCAGTCGGCGGACTAGCGGGGCAGATACGCAGTATTTT
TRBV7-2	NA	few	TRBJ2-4	CASTPDLLNIQYF	TGTGCCAGTACACCGGACCTTCTGAACATTCAGTACTTC
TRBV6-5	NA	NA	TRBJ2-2	CASSYKQPNTGELFF	TGTGCCAGCAGTTATAAACAGCCGAACACCGGGGAGCTGTTTTTT
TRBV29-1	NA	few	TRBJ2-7	CSVEDRQIPYEQYF	TGCAGCGTTGAAGATCGCCAGATACCCTACGAGCAGTACTTC
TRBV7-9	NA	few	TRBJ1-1	CASSLGVGAMVDSTEAFF	TGTGCCAGCAGCTTAGGAGTTGGGGCCATGGTTGATAGCACTGAAGCTTTCTTT
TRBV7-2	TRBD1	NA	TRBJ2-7	CASSRDRNSGEQYF	TGTGCCAGCAGCAGGGACAGGAACTCTGGCGAGCAGTACTTC
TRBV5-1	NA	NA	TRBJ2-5	CASSPRGMKETQYF	TGCGCCAGCAGCCCACGTGGGATGAAGGAGACCCAGTACTTC
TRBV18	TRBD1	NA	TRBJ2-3	CASSPWTGGTDTQYF	TGTGCCAGCTCACCATGGACAGGGGGGACAGATACGCAGTATTTT
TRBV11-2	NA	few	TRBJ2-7	CASSLGPDLPYEQYF	TGTGCCAGCAGCTTAGGCCCGGACCTGCCTTACGAGCAGTACTTC
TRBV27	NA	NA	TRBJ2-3	CASRSDYTSTDTQYF	TGTGCCAGCAGGTCGGACTACACTAGCACAGATACGCAGTATTTT
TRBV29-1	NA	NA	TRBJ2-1	CSVDSKRAWANEQFF	TGCAGCGTTGATAGTAAGCGGGCCTGGGCTAATGAGCAGTTCTTC
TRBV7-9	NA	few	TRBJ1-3	CASSLTVDSGNTIYF	TGTGCCAGCAGCTTAACTGTCGACTCTGGAAACACCATATATTTT
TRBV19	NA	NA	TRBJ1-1	CASSIELGVDTEAFF	TGTGCCAGTAGTATAGAACTGGGTGTGGACACTGAAGCTTTCTTT
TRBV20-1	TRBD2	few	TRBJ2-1	CSASPPGLANNEQFF	TGCAGTGCTAGTCCTCCGGGACTAGCGAACAATGAGCAGTTCTTC
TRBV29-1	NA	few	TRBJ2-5	CSVWRGEETQYF	TGCAGCGTTTGGAGGGGGGAAGAGACCCAGTACTTC
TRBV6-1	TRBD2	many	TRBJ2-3	CASSDWGRADTQYF	TGTGCCAGCAGTGATTGGGGGAGGGCAGATACGCAGTATTTT
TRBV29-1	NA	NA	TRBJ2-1	CSVGRANEQFF	TGCAGCGTTGGAAGGGCAAATGAGCAGTTCTTC
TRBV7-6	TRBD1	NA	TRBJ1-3	CASSNLGGSSGNTIYF	TGTGCCAGCAGCAATTTAGGGGGCTCCTCTGGAAACACCATATATTTT
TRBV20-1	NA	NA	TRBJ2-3	CSASSGGSATDTQYF	TGCAGTGCTAGTTCTGGCGGGTCCGCCACAGATACGCAGTATTTT
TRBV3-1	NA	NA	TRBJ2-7	CASSQVAGASYEQYF	TGTGCCAGCAGCCAAGTGGCAGGGGCCTCCTACGAGCAGTACTTC
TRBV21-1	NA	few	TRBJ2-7	CASSRLDRGKSEQYF	TGTGCCAGCAGCCGCCTGGACAGGGGAAAGTCCGAGCAGTACTTC
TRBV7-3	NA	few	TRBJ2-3	CASSLSPLFADTQYF	TGTGCCAGCAGCTTATCCCCCTTATTCGCAGATACGCAGTATTTT
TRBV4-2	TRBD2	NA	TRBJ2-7	CASSHISGSYEQYF	TGTGCCAGCAGCCATATTAGCGGGAGCTACGAGCAGTACTTC
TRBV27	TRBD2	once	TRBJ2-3	CASSSPFGGGMADTQYF	TGTGCCAGCAGTAGCCCCTTTGGCGGGGGGATGGCAGATACGCAGTATTTT
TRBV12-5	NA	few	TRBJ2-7	CASGPDFYEQYF	TGTGCTAGTGGCCCGGACTTCTACGAGCAGTACTTC
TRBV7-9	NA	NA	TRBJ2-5	CASSSILQETQYF	TGTGCCAGCAGCTCCATACTCCAAGAGACCCAGTACTTC
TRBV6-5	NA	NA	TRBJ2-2	CASSYSNQVMNTGELFF	TGTGCCAGCAGTTACTCGAATCAGGTCATGAACACCGGGGAGCTGTTTTTT
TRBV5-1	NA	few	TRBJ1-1	CASSLDAGNTEAFF	TGCGCCAGCAGCTTGGATGCAGGGAACACTGAAGCTTTCTTT